Below, 10 T cell receptor delta chains from the same sample are listed, as sequenced in a study of gamma-delta chains in newborns, infants, children. TCRdb re-identified clones in the reads via CATT. Of about 1,400 delta-chain clones listed, around 1.1% are singletons. Sequencing used blood. Source of these receptors: a child in good health.

Comments on this clone: TCRdb assigns this DNA the protein of a much larger clone, which departs from its translation at residue 11; this likely reflects a read error, and the protein shown comes from translating the DNA. The chain links TRDV2 to TRDJ1; perhaps TRDD3 as D (6 bases). V dropped 0 bases and J dropped 1 base, with 17 bases sitting between them. Germline V gives CDR1 GEAIGNYY, CDR2 EKD. There are 17 residues in the CDR3. CDR3 in DNA: TGTGCCTGTGACACCGTGGGTGGGGGTCAAAGCACCGATAAACTCATCTTT. Translation: CACDTVGGGQSTDKLIF.

A word on this clone: One junction end does not reproduce the germline sequence, and a read error may be involved. The chain employs TRDV2 and TRDJ1; 7 bases are a match to TRDD3. This CDR3 has 17 amino acids. Germline V gives CDR1 GEAIGNYY, CDR2 EKD. The CDR3 region is CACGTVGGNSVTDKLIF. In DNA form, the CDR3 reads TGTGCCTGTGGCACCGTTGGGGGAAATTCGGTAACCGATAAACTCATCTTT.

Comments on this clone: A far larger clone is off by one base, so a read error is likely. The sample contains more than one DNA sequence encoding this CDR3. The chain links TRDV1 to TRDJ1; TRDD3 matches 8 bases. There are 19 residues in the CDR3. CDR1 is TSWWSYY and CDR2 is QGS in the germline V gene. V lost 4 bases and J lost 0; bases outside the gene matches: 16. In DNA, the CDR3 is TGTGCTCTTGGGGTGTTTTTCTTTTCACTGGGGGTGAACACCGATAAACTCATCTTT. It codes for CALGVFFFSLGVNTDKLIF.

This clone was seen more than once but under ten times. A read error is possible here, since a much larger clone lies one base away. The chain joins TRDV2 to TRDJ1; 9 bases align to TRDD3. The length of the CDR3 is 20 residues. The V gene's germline CDR1 is GEAIGNYY and CDR2 EKD. The CDR3 nucleotides read TGTGCCTGTGACATCCTGTCTTCCGAACCCATACTGGGGGACACCGATAACCTCATCTTT. It codes for CACDILSSEPILGDTDNLIF.

About this clone: TCRdb has a much larger clone's protein, which differs at residue 5 from the translation of this DNA, likely because of a read error; what is shown is the protein translated from the DNA. The chain employs TRDV1 and TRDJ1; tentative D call: TRDD2 (6 bases). The V gene's germline CDR1 is TSWWSYY and CDR2 QGS. V lost 4 bases and J 8 bases, leaving 23 bases between the germline ends. This CDR3 is built from 16 residues. DNA for the CDR3: TGTGCTCTTGGGGGACTAAGAGTCTTCCTCCGAGAGAAACTCATCTTT. It is translated as CALGGLRVFLREKLIF.

Concerning this clone itself: The protein TCRdb lists belongs to a much larger clone and differs from this DNA's translation at residue 4, which points to a read error; the protein shown is made from the DNA. This chain connects TRDV2 to TRDJ1, with D uncertain. Germline V gene sequence: CDR1 GEAIGNYY, CDR2 EKD. The CDR3 spans 20 residues. CDR3 bases: TGTGCCTGTGGCACCGGCCCCCACGGCAAAGTACCCATCCACACCGATAAACTCATCTTT. This sequence encodes CACGTGPHGKVPIHTDKLIF.

This clone has only a few counts. TCRdb has a much larger clone's protein, which differs at residue 8 from the translation of this DNA, likely because of a read error; what is shown is the protein translated from the DNA. V usage is TRDV2 and J usage is TRDJ1, with 10 bases fitting TRDD3. J was trimmed by 8 bases and V by 1 base; bases with no gene match: 21. The CDR3 contains 19 residues. Germline assignment: CDR1 GEAIGNYY and CDR2 EKD. The chain's CDR3 is CACDTLPMTPGDTMGKLIF. The DNA for the CDR3 is TGTGCCTGTGACACACTTCCTATGACTCCGGGGGATACGATGGGGAAACTCATCTTT.

This clone was counted between two and nine times. This likely reflects a read error, since a far larger clone is one base away. Other DNA sequences within the sample encode an identical CDR3. This chain uses TRDV2 with TRDJ1; 7 positions match TRDD3. CDR3 length: 16 residues. In germline, CDR1 is GEAIGNYY, CDR2 EKD. The CDR3 protein is CACDTLTGAYTDKLIF. CDR3 nucleotide sequence: TGCGCCTGTGACACCCTTACTGGGGCCTACACCGATAAACTCATCTTT.

The table lists this clone with a few counts. The protein held in TCRdb is that of a much larger clone and does not match this DNA's translation at residue 6, likely because of a read error; the protein shown is translated from the DNA. The chain has TRDV1 and TRDJ1; 8 bases are shared with TRDD3. The CDR3 has 19 amino acids. Germline CDR1 and CDR2: TSWWSYY and QGS. V was clipped by 4 bases and J by 0 bases; unmatched bases: 16. The CDR3 DNA follows: TGTGCTCTTGGGGTGCTTTTCTTTTCACTGGGGGTAAACACCGATAAACTCATCTTT. This gives the protein CALGVLFFSLGVNTDKLIF.

This clone is categorized as large. At the DNA level, this CDR3 is encoded by other sequences in the same sample as well. This rearrangement joins TRDV2 to TRDJ1, with TRDD3 identical over 12 bases. Germline V gives CDR1 GEAIGNYY, CDR2 EKD. The length of the CDR3 is 19 residues. The V and J ends lost 2 bases and 0 bases, in that order; junction bases with no gene match: 12. CDR3 DNA sequence: TGTGCCTGTGACAGCATACTGGGGGATACACAAAGATACACCGATAAACTCATCTTT. It translates to CACDSILGDTQRYTDKLIF.